Following are 24 T cell receptor beta chains from one sample sequenced in a study of response to subunit inactivated influenza vaccine. TCRdb fed the RT-PCR reads into MiXCR, producing one record per CDR3 protein. The table has 150,000 to 200,000 distinct CDR3 sequences, approximately 12% seen once. Another study also made use of these data, one on T cells expressing NK-cell markers. That investigation notes: With UMIs, 5'RACE template switching was used to make TCR beta cDNA.

The sequencing used CD8+ T cells sorted from PBMCs, collected approximately 12 days after vaccination. These receptors all stem from a man aged 45-65 years who received an inactivated influenza vaccine.

This clonotype was detected many times. The chain couples TRBV12-3 or TRBV12-4 to TRBJ2-5; TRBD2 matches at 8 bases. V dropped 5 bases and J dropped 4; count of bases not matched to a gene: 15. This CDR3 contains 17 residues. The chain's CDR3 is CASSASSETAGGETQYF. The CDR3 nucleotides read TGTGCCAGCAGTGCCTCTAGTGAGACCGCGGGGGGAGAGACCCAGTACTTC.

This sequence joins TRBV11-2 and TRBJ2-7; a weak D match, TRBD2 (7 bases). Trimming left V 1 base short and J 3 bases short, with 13 bases between. CDR3 length equals 15 residues. In germline, CDR1 is SGHAT, CDR2 FQNNGV. The CDR3 loop reads CASSLGRGAGYEQYF. CDR3 DNA: TGTGCCAGCAGCTTAGGACGGGGGGCTGGCTACGAGCAGTACTTC.

The sample holds many counts of this clonotype. V usage is TRBV4-2 and J usage is TRBJ2-1, with TRBD2 as a possible D gene (6 bases). V was pared by 0 bases and J by 6 bases, with 15 bases between. This CDR3 is built from 16 residues. Looked up from germline, CDR1 is LGHNA and CDR2 is YNFKEQ. In nucleotides, the CDR3 is TGTGCCAGCAGCCAAGAACTAGCCAGGGCGGTCAATGAGCAGTTCTTC. Encoded protein: CASSQELARAVNEQFF.

This clonotype has at least ten counts. This chain uses TRBV15 with TRBJ2-2, with unresolved D. Germline V CDR1 and CDR2: LNHNV, YYDKDF (reference sequence). Trimming pared 1 base from V and 6 bases from J, leaving 12 bases between. This CDR3 has 15 residues. The CDR3 DNA reads as TGTGCCACCAGCAGAGTTGGGGTCGTGTCCGGGGAGCTGTTTTTT. This encodes CATSRVGVVSGELFF.

This clonotype was recorded a few times. The rearrangement joins TRBV6-1 to TRBJ1-4; 8 bases agree with TRBD1. Per germline, CDR1 MNHNS and CDR2 SASEGT. V trimming: 2 bases; J trimming: 13 bases; junction bases outside the gene matches: 3. The CDR3 has 12 amino acids. The CDR3 here is CASSEIQGGLFF. As DNA, the CDR3 is TGTGCCAGCAGTGAAATACAGGGGGGACTGTTTTTT.

V gene TRBV25-1 combines with J gene TRBJ1-1; no reliable D call. Germline CDR1 is MGHDK and CDR2 is SYGVNS. Deletions cut 0 bases from V and 10 bases from J, with 12 bases between. The CDR3 extends over 13 amino acids. CDR3: CASSEYGRAGAFF. CDR3 DNA sequence: TGTGCCAGCAGTGAATATGGGAGGGCTGGAGCTTTCTTT.

In this sample, this clonotype turned up many times. V usage is TRBV14 and J usage is TRBJ2-3; D possibly corresponds to TRBD2 (5 bases). The CDR3 covers 15 residues. The V gene's germline CDR1 is SGHDN and CDR2 FVKESK. V was clipped by 1 base and J by 2 bases, with 10 bases between them. Written as DNA, the CDR3 is TGTGCCAGCAGCCAAGGTCGGGGATACACAGATACGCAGTATTTT. Translating gives CASSQGRGYTDTQYF.

DNA for the CDR3: TGTGCCAGCAGTTACTCTCTAGGACAGGGATCCTTCTCTGGGGCCAACGTCCTGACTTTC. This sequence encodes CASSYSLGQGSFSGANVLTF. This chain joins TRBV6-2 or TRBV6-3 and TRBJ2-6, with 8 bases matching TRBD1. V lost 0 bases, J lost 0 bases, and 10 bases stayed unmatched. The CDR3 is 20 residues long. CDR1 is MNHEY and CDR2 is SVGEGT in the germline V gene.

This clonotype was seen only a few times. The chain uses TRBV15 and TRBJ2-1, with TRBD2 identical over 9 bases. The ends lost 6 bases at V and 9 bases at J; junction bases unmatched: 6. The germline V gene has CDR1 LNHNV and CDR2 YYDKDF (reference sequence). The CDR3 sequence is 13 residues long. For the CDR3, the DNA is TGTGCCACCAGTAGGGCTAGCGGGACTGAGCAGTTCTTC. Translating gives CATSRASGTEQFF.

The chain combines TRBV11-2 with TRBJ1-1; tentative D call: TRBD1 (5 bases). Germline loops: CDR1 SGHAT, CDR2 FQNNGV. This CDR3 is 14 amino acids long. Trimming removed 0 bases at V and 10 bases at J, with 15 bases between. The chain's CDR3 is CASSLDSPGDGAFF. The CDR3 DNA reads TGTGCCAGCAGCTTAGATTCACCCGGGGACGGAGCTTTCTTT.

The V gene is TRBV6-1, the J gene TRBJ1-6; D unclear. V was clipped by 8 bases and J by 10 bases, with 18 bases between them. CDR1 is MNHNS, CDR2 SASEGT, per germline. The CDR3 is made up of 14 amino acids. CDR3 loop: CASDWVHQASPLHF. Here the CDR3 DNA reads TGTGCCAGCGATTGGGTACACCAGGCCTCACCCCTCCACTTT.

In its sample, this clonotype was seen a few times. The V call is TRBV6-6, the J call TRBJ2-1; no clear D gene. The V end lost 4 bases, the J end lost 3 bases, and 4 bases lay between the germline ends. This CDR3 has 12 residues. Looked up from germline, CDR1 is MNHNY and CDR2 is SVGAGI (reference sequence). CDR3 residues: CASSLLYNEQFF. The CDR3 nucleotides read TGTGCCAGCAGTTTACTCTACAATGAGCAGTTCTTC.

V and J are TRBV28 and TRBJ2-7, with 7 bases that match TRBD1. The CDR3 totals 14 residues. V dropped 8 bases and J dropped 5; count of bases not matched to a gene: 12. CDR1 is MDHEN, CDR2 SYDVKM, per germline. The CDR3 sequence is CASRLGQVGHEQYF. CDR3 sequence (DNA): TGTGCCAGCCGCCTAGGACAGGTAGGCCACGAGCAGTACTTC.

This clonotype has a handful of counts. The genes are TRBV7-9 and TRBJ1-1, with D possibly being TRBD1 (6 bases). CDR1 and CDR2 (germline): SEHNR, FQNEAQ (reference sequence). V lost 11 bases and J lost 5, with 18 bases in between. The CDR3 consists of 13 residues. The DNA for the CDR3 is TGTGCCGGGTCACAGGGCGGGGGTACTGAAGCTTTCTTT. Encoded protein: CAGSQGGGTEAFF.

The table lists this clonotype with a few counts. The V and J genes are TRBV7-9 and TRBJ2-1, with a tentative D call TRBD1 (5 bases). The V and J ends lost 2 bases and 5 bases respectively, with 10 bases between them. CDR1 is SEHNR, CDR2 FQNEAQ, per germline (reference sequence). The CDR3 has 14 residues. The CDR3 coding sequence is TGTGCCAGCAGCTTACAGGGCATTGACAATGAGCAGTTCTTC. Translated, it gives CASSLQGIDNEQFF.

The chain uses TRBV4-1 and TRBJ2-3; D ambiguous. V lost 0 bases and J lost 9, with 16 bases in between. The CDR3 loop spans 15 amino acids. Per germline, CDR1 MGHRA and CDR2 YSYEKL. CDR3 loop: CASSQEMVLLNTQYF. The CDR3 DNA reads TGCGCCAGCAGCCAAGAAATGGTGCTGTTGAACACGCAGTATTTT.

The table lists this clonotype with a few counts. V usage is TRBV7-9 and J usage is TRBJ2-5; no reliable D call. Trimming removed 6 bases from V and 4 bases from J, with 18 bases in between. Looked up from germline, CDR1 is SEHNR and CDR2 is FQNEAQ (reference sequence). There are 15 residues in the CDR3. CDR3 coding DNA: TGTGCCAGCAGTTCACTGCGAGTCCCGATAGAGACCCAGTACTTC. Encoded protein: CASSSLRVPIETQYF.

This clonotype was detected many times. The chain employs TRBV12-3 or TRBV12-4 and TRBJ2-3, with 8 positions matching TRBD2. CDR3 size: 16 residues. The V gene end was trimmed by 5 bases and the J gene end by 6 bases; junction bases not matched to a gene: 13. The CDR3 region is CASSPWAGGSEDTQYF. The CDR3 DNA is TGTGCCAGCAGTCCATGGGCGGGGGGTTCTGAGGATACGCAGTATTTT.

This clonotype occurred many times. The J gene is TRBJ2-7, the V gene TRBV6-2 or TRBV6-3; 8 positions agree with TRBD2. The CDR3 runs to 13 residues. Germline V gene data show CDR1 as MNHEY and CDR2 as SVGEGT. Unmatched junction bases numbered 5, after V lost 6 bases and J lost 4 bases. CDR3 bases: TGTGCCAGCAGCGGGAGGGCCGAATACGAGCAGTACTTC. Translating it yields CASSGRAEYEQYF.

There are many counts of this clonotype. V is TRBV5-6 and J is TRBJ2-7, with TRBD2 matching over 9 bases. The CDR3 contains 15 residues. J gave up 6 bases and V 2 bases, and 9 bases lay outside the gene matches. Germline CDR1 SGHDT, CDR2 YYEEEE. The CDR3: CASSFLSGSRGEQYF. The CDR3 DNA is TGTGCCAGCAGCTTTCTTAGCGGGAGTCGCGGCGAGCAGTACTTC.

As to this clonotype: A read error is possible here, since a much larger clone lies one base away. The chain couples TRBV28 to TRBJ2-5, with TRBD1 identical over 7 bases. This CDR3 is built from 15 residues. The germline V gene encodes CDR1 MDHEN and CDR2 SYDVKM. Here the CDR3 DNA reads TGTGCCAGCAGTGCCGGGACAGAGTCCCAAGCGACCCAGTACTTC. Protein product: CASSAGTESQATQYF.

V gene TRBV5-6 combines with J gene TRBJ1-2, with 7 bases identical to TRBD1. CDR1 is SGHDT and CDR2 is YYEEEE in the germline V gene. Trimming removed 2 bases from V and 2 bases from J; junction bases left unmatched: 3. The CDR3 is 14 residues long. In DNA, the CDR3 is TGTGCCAGCAGCTTCGGGACAGCCAACTATGGCTACACCTTC. Protein: CASSFGTANYGYTF.

The genes are TRBV10-2 and TRBJ2-1, with 7 positions matching TRBD2. The CDR3 is 14 residues long. J lost 7 bases, V lost 0 bases, and 3 bases had no gene match. The germline CDR1 and CDR2 sequences are WSHSY and SAAADI. The CDR3 bases are TGCGCCAGCAGTGAGTCGGGGGGGAGGAATGAGCAGTTCTTC. Its protein is CASSESGGRNEQFF.

This clonotype has more than one count but fewer than ten. The chain employs TRBV9 and TRBJ2-2; 10 positions agree with TRBD2. The CDR3 has 17 amino acids. V gave up 0 bases and J gave up 7 bases; unmatched junction bases: 9. CDR1 is SGDLS and CDR2 is YYNGEE in the germline V gene. The CDR3 reads CASSVGSSGRGIGELFF. CDR3 DNA sequence: TGTGCCAGCAGCGTAGGGTCTAGCGGGAGAGGGATCGGGGAGCTGTTTTTT.